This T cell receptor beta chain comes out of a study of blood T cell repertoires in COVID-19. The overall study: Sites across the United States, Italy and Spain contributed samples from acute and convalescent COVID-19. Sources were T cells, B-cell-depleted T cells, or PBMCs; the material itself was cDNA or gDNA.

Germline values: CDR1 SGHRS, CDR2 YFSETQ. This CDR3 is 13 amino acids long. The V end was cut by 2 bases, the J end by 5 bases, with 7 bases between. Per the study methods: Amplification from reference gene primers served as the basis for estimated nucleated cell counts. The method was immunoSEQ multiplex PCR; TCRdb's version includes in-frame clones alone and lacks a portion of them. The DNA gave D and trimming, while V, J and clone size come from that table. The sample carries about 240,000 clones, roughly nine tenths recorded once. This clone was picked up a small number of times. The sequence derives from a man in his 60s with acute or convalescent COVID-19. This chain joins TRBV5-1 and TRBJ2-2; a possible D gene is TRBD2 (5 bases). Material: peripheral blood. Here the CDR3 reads CASSLAVTGELFF. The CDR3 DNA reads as TGCGCCAGCAGCTTAGCGGTTACCGGGGAGCTGTTTTTT.